The TCR beta chain described here comes from a study of T cell changes during pregnancy in multiple sclerosis. Germline V gene data show CDR1 as MNHEY and CDR2 as SMNVEV (reference sequence). The CDR3 totals 14 residues. J was trimmed by 4 bases and V by 5 bases; bases with no gene match: 4. Assay: immunoSEQ multiplex PCR; the TCRdb copy retains only in-frame clones and omits some. The sample holds 60,000 to 70,000 clones, around 90% seen once. The J gene is TRBJ1-2, the V gene TRBV27; 10 nucleotides agree with TRBD1. The clonotype comes from a female donor in good health, enrolled as a control in a pregnancy study. The material sequenced was peripheral blood, taken in the third trimester of pregnancy. CDR3 bases: TGTGCCAGCAGTACCCGGACAGGGGGCTATGGCTACACCTTC. Protein sequence: CASSTRTGGYGYTF.